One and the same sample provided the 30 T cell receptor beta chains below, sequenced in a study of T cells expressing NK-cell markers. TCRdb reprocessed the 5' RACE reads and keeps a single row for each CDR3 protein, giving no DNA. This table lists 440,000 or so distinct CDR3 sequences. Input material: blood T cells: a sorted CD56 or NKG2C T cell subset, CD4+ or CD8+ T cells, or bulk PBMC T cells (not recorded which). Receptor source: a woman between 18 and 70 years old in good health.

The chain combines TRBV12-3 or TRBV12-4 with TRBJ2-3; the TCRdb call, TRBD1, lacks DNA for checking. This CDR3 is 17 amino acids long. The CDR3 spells CASIARGQGVRTDTQYF.

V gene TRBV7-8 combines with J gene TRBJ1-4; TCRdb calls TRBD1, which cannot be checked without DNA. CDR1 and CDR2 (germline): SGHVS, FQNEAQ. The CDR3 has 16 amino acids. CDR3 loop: CASSLHNSQGDEKLFF.

The CDR3 is CASSPSTNTGELFF. The rearrangement joins TRBV19 to TRBJ2-2. The CDR3 extends over 14 amino acids. Per the germline V gene, CDR1 is LNHDA and CDR2 is SQIVND (reference sequence).

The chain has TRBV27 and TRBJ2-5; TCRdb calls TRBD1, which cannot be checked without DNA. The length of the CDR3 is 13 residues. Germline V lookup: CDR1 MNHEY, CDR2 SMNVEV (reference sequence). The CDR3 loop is CASSSPGPRTQYF.

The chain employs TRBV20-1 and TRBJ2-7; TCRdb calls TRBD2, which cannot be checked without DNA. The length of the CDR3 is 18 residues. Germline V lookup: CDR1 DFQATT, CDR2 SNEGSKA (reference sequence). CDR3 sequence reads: CSARDPPGVAGDSYEQYF.

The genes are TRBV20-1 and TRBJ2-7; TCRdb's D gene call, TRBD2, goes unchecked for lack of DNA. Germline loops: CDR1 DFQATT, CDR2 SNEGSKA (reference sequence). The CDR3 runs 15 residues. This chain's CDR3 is CSASPGTSGNYEQYF.

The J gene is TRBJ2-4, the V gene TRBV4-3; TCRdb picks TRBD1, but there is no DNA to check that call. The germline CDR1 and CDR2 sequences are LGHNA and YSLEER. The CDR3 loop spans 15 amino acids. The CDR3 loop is CASSQEGRGGNIQYF.

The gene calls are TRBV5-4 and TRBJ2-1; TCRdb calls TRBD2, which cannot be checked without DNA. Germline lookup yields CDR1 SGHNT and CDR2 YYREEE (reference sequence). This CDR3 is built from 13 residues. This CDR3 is CASSATSQGEQFF.

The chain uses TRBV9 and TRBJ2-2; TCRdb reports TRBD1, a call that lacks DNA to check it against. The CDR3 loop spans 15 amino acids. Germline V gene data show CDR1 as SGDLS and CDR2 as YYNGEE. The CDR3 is CASGQGQPNTGELFF.

CDR3: CASSLAWSWDQPQHF. V and J are TRBV7-2 and TRBJ1-5. This CDR3 has 15 residues. The germline V gene has CDR1 SGHTA and CDR2 FQGNSA.

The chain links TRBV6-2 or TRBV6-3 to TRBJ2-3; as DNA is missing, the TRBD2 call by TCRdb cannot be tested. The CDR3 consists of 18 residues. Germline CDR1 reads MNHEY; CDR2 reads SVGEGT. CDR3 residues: CASSSTELTCPFTDTQYF.

Here the CDR3 reads CASSPTLAAPNTEAFF. The chain recombines TRBV7-8 with TRBJ1-1; the TCRdb call, TRBD1, lacks DNA for checking. This CDR3 contains 16 residues. The germline CDR1 and CDR2 sequences are SGHVS and FQNEAQ.

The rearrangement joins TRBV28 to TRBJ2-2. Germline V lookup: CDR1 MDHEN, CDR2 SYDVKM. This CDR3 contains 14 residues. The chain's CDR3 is CASSLIGRTGELFF.

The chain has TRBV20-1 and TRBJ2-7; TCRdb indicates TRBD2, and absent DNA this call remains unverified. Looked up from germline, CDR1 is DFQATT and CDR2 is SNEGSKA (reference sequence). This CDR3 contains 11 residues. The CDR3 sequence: CGIAASYEQYF.

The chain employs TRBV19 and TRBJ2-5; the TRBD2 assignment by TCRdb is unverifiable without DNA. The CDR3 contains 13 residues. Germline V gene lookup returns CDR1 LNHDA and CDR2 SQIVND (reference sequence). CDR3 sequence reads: CASIKAGEETQYF.

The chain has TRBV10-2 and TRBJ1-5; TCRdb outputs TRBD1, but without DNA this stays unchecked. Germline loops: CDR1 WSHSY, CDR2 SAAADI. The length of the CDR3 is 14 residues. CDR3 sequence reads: CASGGSTSNQPQHF.

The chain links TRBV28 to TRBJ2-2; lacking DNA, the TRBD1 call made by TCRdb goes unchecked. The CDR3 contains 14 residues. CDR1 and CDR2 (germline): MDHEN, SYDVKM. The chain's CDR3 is CASSLTGVGGELFF.

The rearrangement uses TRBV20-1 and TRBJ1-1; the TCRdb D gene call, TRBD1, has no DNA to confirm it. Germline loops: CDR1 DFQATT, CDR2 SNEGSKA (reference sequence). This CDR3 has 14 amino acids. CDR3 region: CSARPPWTGGRAFF.

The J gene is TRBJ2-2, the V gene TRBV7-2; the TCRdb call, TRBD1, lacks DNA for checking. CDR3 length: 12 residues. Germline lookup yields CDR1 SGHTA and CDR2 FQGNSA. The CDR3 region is CASSWGIGAGFF.

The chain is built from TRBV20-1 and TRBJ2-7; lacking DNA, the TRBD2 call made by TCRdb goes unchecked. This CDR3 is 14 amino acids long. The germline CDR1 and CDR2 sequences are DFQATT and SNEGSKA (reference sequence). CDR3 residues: CSALRTTNSYEQYF.

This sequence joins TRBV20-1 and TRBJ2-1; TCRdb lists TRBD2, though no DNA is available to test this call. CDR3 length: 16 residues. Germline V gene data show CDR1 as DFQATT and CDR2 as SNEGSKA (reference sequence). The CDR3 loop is CSARQASAGGLNEQFF.

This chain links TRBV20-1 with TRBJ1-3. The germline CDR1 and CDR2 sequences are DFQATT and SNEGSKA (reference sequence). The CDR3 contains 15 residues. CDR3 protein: CSARDVDLLGNTIYF.

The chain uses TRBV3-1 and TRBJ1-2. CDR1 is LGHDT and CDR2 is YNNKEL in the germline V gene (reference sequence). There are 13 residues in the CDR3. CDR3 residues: CASSPGGVYGYTF.

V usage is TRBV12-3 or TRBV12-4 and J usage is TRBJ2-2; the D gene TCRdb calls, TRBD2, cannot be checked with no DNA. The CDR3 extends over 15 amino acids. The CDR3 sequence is CASRSEGRDTGELFF.

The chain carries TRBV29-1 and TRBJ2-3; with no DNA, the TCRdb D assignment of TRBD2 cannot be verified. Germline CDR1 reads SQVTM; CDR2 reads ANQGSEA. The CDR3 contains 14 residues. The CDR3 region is CSVQASGRANTQYF.

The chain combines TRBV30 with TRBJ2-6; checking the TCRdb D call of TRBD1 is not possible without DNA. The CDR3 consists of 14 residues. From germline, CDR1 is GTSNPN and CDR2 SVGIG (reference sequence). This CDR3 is CAWTGASGANVLTF. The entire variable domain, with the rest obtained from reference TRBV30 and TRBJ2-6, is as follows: SQTIHQWPATLVQPVGSPLSLECTVEGTSNPNLYWYRQAAGRGLQLLFYSVGIGQISSEVPQNLSASRPQDRQFILSSKKLLLSDSGFYLCAWTGASGANVLTFGAGSRLTVL.

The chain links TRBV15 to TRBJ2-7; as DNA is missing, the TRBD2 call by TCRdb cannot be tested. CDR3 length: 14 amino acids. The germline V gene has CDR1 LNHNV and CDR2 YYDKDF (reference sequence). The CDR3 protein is CATSRDDPRYEQYF.

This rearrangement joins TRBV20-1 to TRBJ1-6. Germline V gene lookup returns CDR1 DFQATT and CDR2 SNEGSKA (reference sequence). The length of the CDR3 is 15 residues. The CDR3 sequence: CSATEGSSYNSPLHF.

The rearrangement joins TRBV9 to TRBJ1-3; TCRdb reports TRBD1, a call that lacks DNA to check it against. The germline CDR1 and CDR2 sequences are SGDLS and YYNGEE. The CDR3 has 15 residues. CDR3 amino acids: CASSPRGASGNTIYF.

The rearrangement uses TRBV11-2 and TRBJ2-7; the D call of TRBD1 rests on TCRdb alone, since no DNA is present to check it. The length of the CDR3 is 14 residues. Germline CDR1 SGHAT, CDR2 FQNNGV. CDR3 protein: CASSPRTGNHEQYF.